These T cell receptor beta chains were read from a single sample in a study of T cell repertoires in cytomegalovirus infection. From the reads, TCRdb called clonotypes with MiXCR, one entry per CDR3 protein. The sample includes about 440,000 distinct CDR3 sequences, around 32% of them seen just once. Material for sequencing was PBMCs. Receptor source: a human donor in good health (CMV status not recorded). Some clones in this sample may be carry-over from other donors' samples. CDR3s include the opening cysteine and the closing phenylalanine or tryptophan. A D gene is named only where the DNA matches it firmly. Clone size, where shown, is once, few, many, or a class for clones that have expanded.

d_call: -; v_call: TRBV7-2; clone_size: many; j_call: TRBJ1-1; cdr3_aa: CASSLQGGLNTEAFF; cdr3_nt: TGTGCCAGCAGCCTCCAGGGAGGTCTGAACACTGAAGCTTTCTTT
d_call: -; v_call: TRBV7-9; clone_size: few; j_call: TRBJ1-1; cdr3_aa: CASTLGGDTEAFF; cdr3_nt: TGTGCCAGCACCTTAGGAGGGGATACTGAAGCTTTCTTT
d_call: TRBD2; v_call: TRBV6-4; clone_size: -; j_call: TRBJ2-1; cdr3_aa: CASSVSGTSPTSEQFF; cdr3_nt: TGTGCCAGCAGTGTATCCGGGACTAGCCCAACGTCGGAGCAGTTCTTC
d_call: -; v_call: TRBV11-2; clone_size: -; j_call: TRBJ1-2; cdr3_aa: CASRRVGRAYGYTF; cdr3_nt: TGTGCCAGCAGAAGGGTAGGCCGGGCCTATGGCTACACCTTC
d_call: -; v_call: TRBV7-9; clone_size: many; j_call: TRBJ1-1; cdr3_aa: CASSRTQGPRDAFF; cdr3_nt: TGTGCCAGCAGCAGAACCCAGGGGCCAAGAGACGCTTTCTTT
d_call: -; v_call: TRBV27; clone_size: -; j_call: TRBJ2-4; cdr3_aa: CSSSPTLAKNIQYF; cdr3_nt: TGTTCCAGCAGTCCGACTTTAGCCAAAAACATTCAGTACTTC
d_call: -; v_call: TRBV6-6; clone_size: -; j_call: TRBJ2-1; cdr3_aa: CASSTQSYNEQLF; cdr3_nt: TGTGCCAGCAGTACTCAGTCCTACAATGAGCAGTTATTC
d_call: TRBD2; v_call: TRBV9; clone_size: -; j_call: TRBJ2-7; cdr3_aa: CASSLAGGGASYEQYF; cdr3_nt: TGTGCCAGCAGCCTCGCCGGGGGGGGAGCCTCCTACGAGCAGTACTTC
d_call: -; v_call: TRBV7-9; clone_size: -; j_call: TRBJ1-1; cdr3_aa: CDSSTNRRVNTEAFF; cdr3_nt: TGTGACAGCAGCACTAACCGGAGGGTGAACACTGAAGCTTTCTTT
d_call: -; v_call: TRBV14; clone_size: once; j_call: TRBJ1-6; cdr3_aa: CASSQDCRLQGILDHSSYNSPLHF; cdr3_nt: TGTGCCAGCAGCCAAGACTGCCGGCTCCAGGGAATCCTAGACCACAGCTCCTATAATTCACCCCTCCACTTT
d_call: -; v_call: TRBV3-1; clone_size: few; j_call: TRBJ1-2; cdr3_aa: CASSSGENGYTF; cdr3_nt: TGTGCCAGCAGCTCAGGGGAAAATGGCTACACCTTC
d_call: -; v_call: TRBV7-9; clone_size: many; j_call: TRBJ1-1; cdr3_aa: CASSLEGTHTEAFF; cdr3_nt: TGTGCCAGCAGCTTAGAGGGAACCCACACTGAAGCTTTCTTT
d_call: TRBD1; v_call: TRBV7-8; clone_size: few; j_call: TRBJ1-2; cdr3_aa: CASSLVGQVNYGYTF; cdr3_nt: TGTGCCAGCAGCTTAGTGGGACAGGTTAACTATGGCTACACCTTC
d_call: -; v_call: TRBV5-5; clone_size: few; j_call: TRBJ1-2; cdr3_aa: CASSLDNQNYYGYTF; cdr3_nt: TGTGCCAGCAGCTTGGACAACCAGAATTACTATGGCTACACCTTC
d_call: TRBD1; v_call: TRBV19; clone_size: -; j_call: TRBJ1-2; cdr3_aa: CASSLRTGEDYGYTF; cdr3_nt: TGTGCCAGTAGTCTACGGACAGGGGAGGACTATGGCTACACCTTC
d_call: -; v_call: TRBV7-6; clone_size: -; j_call: TRBJ2-7; cdr3_aa: CASSLVLESGEQYF; cdr3_nt: TGTGCCAGCAGCTTAGTCTTGGAGTCGGGAGAGCAGTACTTC
d_call: TRBD2; v_call: TRBV7-3; clone_size: -; j_call: TRBJ2-1; cdr3_aa: CASSPGGGVQFF; cdr3_nt: TGTGCCAGCAGCCCTGGCGGGGGGGTGCAGTTCTTC
d_call: -; v_call: TRBV7-9; clone_size: few; j_call: TRBJ1-1; cdr3_aa: CASKPGRENTEAFF; cdr3_nt: TGTGCCAGCAAGCCTGGACGGGAGAACACTGAAGCTTTCTTT
d_call: -; v_call: TRBV27; clone_size: -; j_call: TRBJ1-5; cdr3_aa: CASRRTSSNQPQHF; cdr3_nt: TGTGCCAGCAGACGGACGTCGAGCAATCAGCCCCAGCATTTT
d_call: -; v_call: TRBV5-1; clone_size: -; j_call: TRBJ2-7; cdr3_aa: CASSSAAPLSHEQYF; cdr3_nt: TGCGCCAGCAGCTCGGCTGCTCCCCTTAGTCACGAGCAGTACTTC
d_call: -; v_call: TRBV4-1; clone_size: -; j_call: TRBJ2-7; cdr3_aa: CASSHLTASYEQYF; cdr3_nt: TGCGCCAGCAGCCACTTGACAGCGTCCTACGAGCAGTACTTC
d_call: -; v_call: TRBV9; clone_size: -; j_call: TRBJ2-3; cdr3_aa: CASSFRQAAGTDTQYF; cdr3_nt: TGTGCCAGCAGTTTTAGACAGGCCGCTGGCACAGATACGCAGTATTTT
d_call: -; v_call: TRBV20-1; clone_size: -; j_call: TRBJ2-2; cdr3_aa: CSARPGQNTGELFF; cdr3_nt: TGCAGTGCTAGGCCGGGACAGAACACCGGGGAGCTGTTTTTT
d_call: -; v_call: TRBV6-5; clone_size: -; j_call: TRBJ1-1; cdr3_aa: CASSAGPYTEDFF; cdr3_nt: TGTGCCAGCAGCGCCGGGCCATACACTGAAGATTTCTTT
d_call: TRBD1; v_call: TRBV7-9; clone_size: -; j_call: TRBJ1-1; cdr3_aa: CASSSGQGRSRGTEAFF; cdr3_nt: TGTGCCAGCAGCTCAGGACAGGGGAGGTCTAGAGGGACTGAAGCTTTCTTT
d_call: -; v_call: TRBV6-5; clone_size: few; j_call: TRBJ2-7; cdr3_aa: CASSYSNRRPADEQYF; cdr3_nt: TGTGCCAGCAGTTACTCGAACCGGAGGCCAGCTGACGAGCAGTACTTC
d_call: -; v_call: TRBV12-3/TRBV12-4; clone_size: few; j_call: TRBJ1-1; cdr3_aa: CASSLAGGSTEAFF; cdr3_nt: TGTGCCAGCAGTTTAGCTGGGGGGAGCACTGAAGCTTTCTTT
d_call: -; v_call: TRBV19; clone_size: few; j_call: TRBJ1-1; cdr3_aa: CASSIGWGKNTEAFF; cdr3_nt: TGTGCCAGTAGTATTGGCTGGGGTAAGAACACTGAAGCTTTCTTT
d_call: -; v_call: TRBV2; clone_size: -; j_call: TRBJ2-4; cdr3_aa: CASTLKTGWDIQYF; cdr3_nt: TGTGCCAGCACCCTTAAAACAGGGTGGGACATTCAGTACTTC
d_call: TRBD1; v_call: TRBV7-9; clone_size: few; j_call: TRBJ2-2; cdr3_aa: CASSYRTGGDTGELFF; cdr3_nt: TGTGCCAGCAGCTACCGGACAGGGGGAGACACCGGGGAGCTGTTTTTT
d_call: -; v_call: TRBV19; clone_size: many; j_call: TRBJ2-1; cdr3_aa: CASSIGFQGNEQFF; cdr3_nt: TGTGCCAGTAGTATAGGATTCCAGGGCAATGAGCAGTTCTTC
d_call: -; v_call: TRBV27; clone_size: -; j_call: TRBJ2-7; cdr3_aa: CASSFRGKGEQYF; cdr3_nt: TGTGCCAGCAGTTTCAGGGGAAAGGGCGAGCAGTACTTC
d_call: TRBD1; v_call: TRBV20-1; clone_size: -; j_call: TRBJ2-5; cdr3_aa: CSARGTQGAGETQYF; cdr3_nt: TGCAGTGCTAGAGGGACACAGGGGGCTGGGGAGACCCAGTACTTC
d_call: TRBD2; v_call: TRBV15; clone_size: -; j_call: TRBJ2-3; cdr3_aa: CAAAGIAGGRSTDTQYF; cdr3_nt: TGTGCGGCGGCTGGGATAGCGGGGGGTCGGAGCACAGATACGCAGTATTTT
d_call: TRBD1; v_call: TRBV18; clone_size: few; j_call: TRBJ1-4; cdr3_aa: CASSRNKQGGEKLFF; cdr3_nt: TGTGCCAGCTCACGGAACAAACAGGGGGGAGAAAAACTGTTTTTT
d_call: -; v_call: TRBV20-1; clone_size: -; j_call: TRBJ2-2; cdr3_aa: CSARRGVTGELFF; cdr3_nt: TGCAGTGCTAGGAGGGGAGTTACCGGGGAGCTGTTTTTT
d_call: -; v_call: TRBV28; clone_size: few; j_call: TRBJ2-3; cdr3_aa: CASIHQGTSTDTQYF; cdr3_nt: TGTGCCAGCATTCACCAGGGGACTAGCACAGATACGCAGTATTTT
d_call: -; v_call: TRBV2; clone_size: -; j_call: TRBJ2-7; cdr3_aa: CASNIGGGEQYF; cdr3_nt: TGTGCCAGCAACATTGGGGGAGGCGAGCAGTACTTC
d_call: TRBD1; v_call: TRBV20-1; clone_size: -; j_call: TRBJ2-5; cdr3_aa: CSASFGQGREETQYF; cdr3_nt: TGCAGTGCTTCATTCGGACAGGGAAGGGAAGAGACCCAGTACTTC
d_call: -; v_call: TRBV6-1; clone_size: many; j_call: TRBJ1-2; cdr3_aa: CASREARGKVYGYTF; cdr3_nt: TGTGCCAGCAGGGAAGCTCGGGGGAAAGTCTATGGCTACACCTTC
d_call: -; v_call: TRBV28; clone_size: -; j_call: TRBJ2-7; cdr3_aa: CASSLSGFRSYEQYF; cdr3_nt: TGTGCCAGCAGTTTATCGGGGTTTAGGTCCTACGAGCAGTACTTC
d_call: TRBD2; v_call: TRBV11-2; clone_size: few; j_call: TRBJ2-1; cdr3_aa: CASSLWASGGNEQFF; cdr3_nt: TGTGCCAGCAGCTTATGGGCTAGCGGGGGAAATGAGCAGTTCTTC
d_call: -; v_call: TRBV20-1; clone_size: -; j_call: TRBJ2-1; cdr3_aa: CSARTHALAYTEQFF; cdr3_nt: TGCAGTGCTAGGACACATGCACTCGCCTACACTGAGCAGTTCTTC
d_call: TRBD1; v_call: TRBV6-1; clone_size: -; j_call: TRBJ2-5; cdr3_aa: CASSETTGPETQYF; cdr3_nt: TGTGCCAGCAGTGAAACGACAGGGCCGGAGACCCAGTACTTC
d_call: -; v_call: TRBV7-2; clone_size: many; j_call: TRBJ1-1; cdr3_aa: CASSLDQNTEAFF; cdr3_nt: TGTGCCAGCAGCTTAGACCAGAACACTGAAGCTTTCTTT
d_call: TRBD1; v_call: TRBV9; clone_size: -; j_call: TRBJ2-7; cdr3_aa: CASSAGTATAYEQYF; cdr3_nt: TGTGCCAGCAGCGCAGGGACAGCAACAGCCTACGAGCAGTACTTC
d_call: -; v_call: TRBV6-1; clone_size: -; j_call: TRBJ1-4; cdr3_aa: CASSEIAGHRELFF; cdr3_nt: TGTGCCAGCAGTGAAATTGCGGGGCATCGAGAACTGTTTTTT
d_call: TRBD2; v_call: TRBV29-1; clone_size: -; j_call: TRBJ2-7; cdr3_aa: CSVGGGGSYEQYF; cdr3_nt: TGCAGCGTTGGCGGGGGTGGCTCCTACGAGCAGTACTTC
d_call: TRBD1; v_call: TRBV4-2; clone_size: -; j_call: TRBJ2-1; cdr3_aa: CASSETDRAGHNNEQFF; cdr3_nt: TGTGCCAGCAGCGAGACCGACAGGGCTGGTCACAACAATGAGCAGTTCTTC
d_call: -; v_call: TRBV12-3/TRBV12-4; clone_size: few; j_call: TRBJ1-4; cdr3_aa: CASSWVRGEKLFF; cdr3_nt: TGTGCCAGCAGTTGGGTCCGGGGTGAAAAACTGTTTTTT
d_call: -; v_call: TRBV19; clone_size: -; j_call: TRBJ2-1; cdr3_aa: CASSIDFGYNEQFF; cdr3_nt: TGTGCCAGTAGTATAGATTTCGGCTACAATGAGCAGTTCTTC
d_call: -; v_call: TRBV25-1; clone_size: few; j_call: TRBJ2-2; cdr3_aa: CASAPVGAGVSTGELFF; cdr3_nt: TGTGCCAGCGCTCCGGTGGGAGCAGGGGTGAGCACCGGGGAGCTGTTTTTT
d_call: -; v_call: TRBV12-3/TRBV12-4; clone_size: many; j_call: TRBJ1-5; cdr3_aa: CASSGGPTGNQPQHF; cdr3_nt: TGTGCCAGCAGCGGGGGACCGACCGGCAATCAGCCCCAGCATTTT
d_call: -; v_call: TRBV20-1; clone_size: few; j_call: TRBJ2-1; cdr3_aa: CSATPFAPGDSNNEQFF; cdr3_nt: TGCAGTGCTACACCATTTGCCCCAGGGGACTCTAACAATGAGCAGTTCTTC
d_call: TRBD1; v_call: TRBV7-6; clone_size: -; j_call: TRBJ2-7; cdr3_aa: CASSYGTGSSYEQYF; cdr3_nt: TGTGCTAGCAGTTACGGGACAGGGTCCTCCTACGAGCAGTACTTC
d_call: -; v_call: TRBV4-1; clone_size: few; j_call: TRBJ1-3; cdr3_aa: CTSSQERARDTLYF; cdr3_nt: TGCACCAGCAGCCAAGAACGGGCCCGCGACACCCTGTATTTT
d_call: -; v_call: TRBV7-2; clone_size: many; j_call: TRBJ1-1; cdr3_aa: CASSLSRYLDTEAFF; cdr3_nt: TGTGCCAGCAGCTTGTCCAGGTACCTGGACACTGAAGCTTTCTTT
d_call: TRBD2; v_call: TRBV7-2; clone_size: many; j_call: TRBJ2-1; cdr3_aa: CASSLPGGTTPYNEQFF; cdr3_nt: TGTGCCAGCAGCTTACCTGGAGGGACTACCCCCTACAATGAGCAGTTCTTC
d_call: -; v_call: TRBV7-2; clone_size: -; j_call: TRBJ2-1; cdr3_aa: CASSLGTRHNEQFF; cdr3_nt: TGTGCCAGCAGCTTAGGTACCCGTCACAATGAGCAGTTCTTC
d_call: -; v_call: TRBV7-6; clone_size: many; j_call: TRBJ1-1; cdr3_aa: CASSLGGVTGEAFF; cdr3_nt: TGTGCCAGCAGCTTAGGGGGCGTTACAGGTGAAGCTTTCTTT